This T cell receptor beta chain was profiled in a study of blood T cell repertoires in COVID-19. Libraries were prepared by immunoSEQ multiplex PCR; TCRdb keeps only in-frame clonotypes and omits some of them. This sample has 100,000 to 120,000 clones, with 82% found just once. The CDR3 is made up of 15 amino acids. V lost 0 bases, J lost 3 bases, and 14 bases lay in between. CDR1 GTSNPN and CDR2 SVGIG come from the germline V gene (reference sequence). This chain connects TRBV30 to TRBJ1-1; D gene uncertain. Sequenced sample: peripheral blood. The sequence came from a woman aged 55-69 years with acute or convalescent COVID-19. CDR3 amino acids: CAWSVKLGGHTEAFF. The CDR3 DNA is TGTGCCTGGAGTGTAAAGTTAGGCGGCCACACTGAAGCTTTCTTT.